This entry describes one TCR beta chain. The length of the CDR3 is 17 residues. V lost 4 bases and J 6 bases, leaving 24 bases between the germline ends. Per the germline V gene, CDR1 is SGHRS and CDR2 is YFSETQ. TCRdb redid the calling of the 5' RACE reads with MiXCR, one entry per CDR3 protein. The sample holds 200,000 to 300,000 distinct CDR3 sequences, about a sixth seen once. The data were taken from a study of T-cell memory formation after mild COVID-19. Source material: PBMCs or a T cell subset sorted from them (not recorded which). V is TRBV5-1 and J is TRBJ2-3; perhaps D is TRBD1 or TRBD2 (7 bases each). This clonotype was obtained from a man aged 18 to 29 who had mild COVID-19 (a few samples of this study predate the infection). Cell type and time point are not known. The CDR3 reads CASSPPTGPRGEDTQYF. The CDR3 DNA is TGCGCCAGCAGCCCGCCGACAGGGCCACGGGGGGAGGATACGCAGTATTTT.